A selection of T cell receptor beta chains follows, all from one sample in a study of PD-1 blockade in classical Hodgkin lymphoma. Sequencing was performed with immunoSEQ multiplex PCR; in TCRdb, only in-frame clones are kept and a portion is missing. The sample yields about 13,000 clones, around 80% seen once. The source was peripheral blood mononuclear cells (PBMCs), collected at baseline. These TCRs come from a human donor with classical Hodgkin lymphoma. The conserved cysteine and the conserved F or W are not part of the CDR3 here. D genes are given only for firm matches.

TRBD1 18 TRBJ2-4 TRBV10-1 ASSETSRTGGAWAKNIQY
NA 13 TRBJ2-1 TRBV6-6 ASSYSSGSYNEQF
TRBD1 13 TRBJ1-3 TRBV5-6 ASSQRTGTGNTIY
NA 9 TRBJ1-3 TRBV30 AWKESYTIY
NA 13 TRBJ1-6 TRBV5-4 ASSLPTGSNSPLH
TRBD2 15 TRBJ2-1 TRBV7-8 ASSPYGGSGTYNEQF
NA 14 TRBJ1-1 TRBV19 ASSPPGTTWNTEAF
TRBD2 14 TRBJ2-3 TRBV4-1 ASSQDDGRAIDTQY
NA 12 TRBJ1-2 TRBV7-9 ASSKGSLSYGYT
NA 12 TRBJ2-5 TRBV5-4 ASSLTDRQETQY
TRBD2 14 TRBJ2-2 TRBV25-1 ASSGGLAGVTGELF
NA 11 TRBJ1-5 TRBV4-1 ASSQRGVEPQH
NA 13 TRBJ1-1 TRBV29-1 SVVPGRYSNTEAF
TRBD1 11 TRBJ1-4 TRBV30 AWTQGANEKLF
TRBD2 13 TRBJ2-1 TRBV7-6 ASRGTSGSANEQF
NA 11 TRBJ2-2 TRBV6-1 ASITANTGELF
NA 14 TRBJ1-1 TRBV5-1 ASSLVVASGNTEAF
TRBD1 13 TRBJ1-1 TRBV19 ASSMNRGRGAEAF